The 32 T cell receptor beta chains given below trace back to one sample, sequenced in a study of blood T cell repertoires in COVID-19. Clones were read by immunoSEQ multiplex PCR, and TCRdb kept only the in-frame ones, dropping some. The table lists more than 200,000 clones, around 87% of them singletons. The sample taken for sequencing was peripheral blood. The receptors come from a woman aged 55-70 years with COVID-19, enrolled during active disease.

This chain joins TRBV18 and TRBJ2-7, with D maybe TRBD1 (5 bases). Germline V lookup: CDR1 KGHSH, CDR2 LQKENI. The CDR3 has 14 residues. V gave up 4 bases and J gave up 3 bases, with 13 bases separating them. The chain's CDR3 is CASSRHQGDYEQYF. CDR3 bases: TGTGCCAGCTCACGACATCAAGGGGACTACGAGCAGTACTTC.

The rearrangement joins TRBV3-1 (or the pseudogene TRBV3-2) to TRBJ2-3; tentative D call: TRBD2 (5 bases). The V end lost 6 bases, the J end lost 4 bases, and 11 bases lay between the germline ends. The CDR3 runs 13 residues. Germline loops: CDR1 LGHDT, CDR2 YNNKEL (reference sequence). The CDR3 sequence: CASRATGADTQYF. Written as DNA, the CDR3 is TGTGCCAGCAGAGCCACCGGGGCAGATACGCAGTATTTT.

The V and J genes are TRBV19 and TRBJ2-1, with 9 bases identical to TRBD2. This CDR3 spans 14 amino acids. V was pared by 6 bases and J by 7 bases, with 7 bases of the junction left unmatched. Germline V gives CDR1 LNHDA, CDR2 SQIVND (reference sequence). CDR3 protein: CASRSLAGSNEQFF. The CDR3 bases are TGTGCCAGTAGGTCGCTAGCGGGAAGTAATGAGCAGTTCTTC. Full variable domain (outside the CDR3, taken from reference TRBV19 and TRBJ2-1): DGGITQSPKYLFRKEGQNVTLSCEQNLNHDAMYWYRQDPGQGLRLIYYSQIVNDFQKGDIAEGYSVSREKKESFPLTVTSAQKNPTAFYLCASRSLAGSNEQFFGPGTRLTVL.

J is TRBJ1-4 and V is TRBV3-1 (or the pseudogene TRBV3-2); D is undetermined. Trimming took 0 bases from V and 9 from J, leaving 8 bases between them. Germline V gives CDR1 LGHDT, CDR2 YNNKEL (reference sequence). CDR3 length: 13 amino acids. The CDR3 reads CASSQDRGKKLFF. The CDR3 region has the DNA TGTGCCAGCAGCCAAGATCGGGGTAAAAAACTGTTTTTT.

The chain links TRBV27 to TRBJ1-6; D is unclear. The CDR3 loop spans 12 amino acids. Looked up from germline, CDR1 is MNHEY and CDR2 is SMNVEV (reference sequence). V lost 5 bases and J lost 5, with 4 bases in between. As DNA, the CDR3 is TGTGCCAGCAGTATAAATAATTCACCCCTCCACTTT. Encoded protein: CASSINNSPLHF.

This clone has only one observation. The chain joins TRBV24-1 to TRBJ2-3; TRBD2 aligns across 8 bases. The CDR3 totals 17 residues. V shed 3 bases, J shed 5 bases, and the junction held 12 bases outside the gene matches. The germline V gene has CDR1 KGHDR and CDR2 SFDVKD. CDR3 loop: CATSDPRGAGGGDTQYF. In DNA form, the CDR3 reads TGTGCCACCAGTGATCCCCGGGGGGCGGGAGGTGGAGATACGCAGTATTTT.

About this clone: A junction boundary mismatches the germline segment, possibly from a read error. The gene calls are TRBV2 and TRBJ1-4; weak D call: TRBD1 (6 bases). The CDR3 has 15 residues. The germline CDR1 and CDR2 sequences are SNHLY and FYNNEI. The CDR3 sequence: CASSGGGHPNEKLFF. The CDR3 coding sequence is TGTGCCAGTAGTGGGGGGGGACATCCTAATGAAAAACTGTTTTTT.

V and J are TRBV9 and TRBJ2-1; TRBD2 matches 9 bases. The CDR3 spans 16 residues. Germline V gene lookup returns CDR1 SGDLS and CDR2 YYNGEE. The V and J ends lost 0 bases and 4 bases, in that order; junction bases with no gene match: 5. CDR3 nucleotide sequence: TGTGCCAGCAGCGTAGATAGCGGGAGCGTTTACAATGAGCAGTTCTTC. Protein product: CASSVDSGSVYNEQFF.

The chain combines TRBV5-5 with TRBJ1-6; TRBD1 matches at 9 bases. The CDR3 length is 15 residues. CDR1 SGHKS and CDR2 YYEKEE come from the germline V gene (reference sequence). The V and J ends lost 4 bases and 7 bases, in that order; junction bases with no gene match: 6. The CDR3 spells CASSRVGTGNSPLHF. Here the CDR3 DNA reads TGTGCCAGCAGCCGAGTGGGGACAGGGAATTCACCCCTCCACTTT.

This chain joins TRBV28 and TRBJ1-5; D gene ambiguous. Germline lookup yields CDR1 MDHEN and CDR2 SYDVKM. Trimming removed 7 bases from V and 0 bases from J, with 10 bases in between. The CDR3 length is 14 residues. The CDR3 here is CASTQWSSNQPQHF. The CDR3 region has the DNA TGTGCCAGCACCCAGTGGAGTAGCAATCAGCCCCAGCATTTT.

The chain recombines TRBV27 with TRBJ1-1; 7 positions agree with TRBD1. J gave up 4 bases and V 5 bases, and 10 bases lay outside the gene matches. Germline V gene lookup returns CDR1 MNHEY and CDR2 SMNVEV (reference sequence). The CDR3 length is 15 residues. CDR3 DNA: TGTGCCAGCAGTCCACCTACAGGGGTTAGCACTGAAGCTTTCTTT. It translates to CASSPPTGVSTEAFF.

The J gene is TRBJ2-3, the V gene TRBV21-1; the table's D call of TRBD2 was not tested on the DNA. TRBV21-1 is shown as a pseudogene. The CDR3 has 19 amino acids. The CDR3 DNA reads TGTGCCAGCAGCGCCCCACTGAGCGGGAGAGCTCACGAGGCAGATACGCAGTATTTT. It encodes CASSAPLSGRAHEADTQYF.

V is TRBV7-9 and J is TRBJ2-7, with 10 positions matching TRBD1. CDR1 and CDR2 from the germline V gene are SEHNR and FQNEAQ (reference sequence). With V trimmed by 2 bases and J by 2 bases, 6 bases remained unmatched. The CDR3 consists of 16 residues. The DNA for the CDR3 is TGTGCCAGCAGCTTACGAGCGGGACAGGGGCCCTACGAGCAGTACTTC. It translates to CASSLRAGQGPYEQYF.

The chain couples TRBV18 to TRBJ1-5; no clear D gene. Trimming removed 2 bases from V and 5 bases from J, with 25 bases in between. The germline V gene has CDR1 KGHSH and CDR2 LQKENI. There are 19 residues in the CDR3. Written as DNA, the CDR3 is TGTGCCAGCTCACCAACGCCGGGGTTAGATGCTTTCTTTGATCAGCCCCAGCATTTT. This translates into CASSPTPGLDAFFDQPQHF.

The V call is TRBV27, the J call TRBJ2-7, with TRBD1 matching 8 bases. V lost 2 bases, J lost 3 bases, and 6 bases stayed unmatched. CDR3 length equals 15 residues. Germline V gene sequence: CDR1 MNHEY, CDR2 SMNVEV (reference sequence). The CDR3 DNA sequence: TGTGCCAGCAGTTTAGGGACAGGAACCCACTACGAGCAGTACTTC. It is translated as CASSLGTGTHYEQYF.

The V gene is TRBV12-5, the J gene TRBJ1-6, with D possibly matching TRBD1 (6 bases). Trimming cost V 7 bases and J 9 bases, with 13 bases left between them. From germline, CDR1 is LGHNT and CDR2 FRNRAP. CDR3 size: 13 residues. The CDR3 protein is CASDDRGGSPLHF. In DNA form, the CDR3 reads TGTGCTAGTGACGATAGGGGGGGTTCACCCCTCCACTTT.

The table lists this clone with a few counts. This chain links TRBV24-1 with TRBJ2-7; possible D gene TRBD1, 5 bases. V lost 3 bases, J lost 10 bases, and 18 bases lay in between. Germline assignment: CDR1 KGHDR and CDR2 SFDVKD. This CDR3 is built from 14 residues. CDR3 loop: CATSDDDRATIQYF. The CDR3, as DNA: TGTGCCACCAGTGATGATGACAGAGCGACGATACAGTACTTC.

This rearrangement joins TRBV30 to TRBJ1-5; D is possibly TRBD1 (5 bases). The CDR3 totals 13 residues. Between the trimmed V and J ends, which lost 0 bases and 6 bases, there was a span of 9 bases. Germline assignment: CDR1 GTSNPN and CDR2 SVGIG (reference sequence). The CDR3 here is CAWSVKGVQPQHF. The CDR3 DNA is TGTGCCTGGAGTGTAAAAGGGGTTCAGCCCCAGCATTTT.

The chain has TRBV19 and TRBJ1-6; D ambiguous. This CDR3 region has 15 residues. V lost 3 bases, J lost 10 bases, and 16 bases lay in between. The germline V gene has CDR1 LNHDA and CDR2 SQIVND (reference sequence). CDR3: CASSMIGNSRSPLHF. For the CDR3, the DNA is TGTGCCAGTAGTATGATCGGGAACAGTCGGTCACCCCTCCACTTT.

CDR3 nucleotide sequence: TGTGCCAGCAGCCAACCGGGACCGGGGGACTATGGCTACACCTTC. Translating it yields CASSQPGPGDYGYTF. V usage is TRBV28 and J usage is TRBJ1-2; possible D gene TRBD1, 5 bases. The V end lost 6 bases, the J end lost 3 bases, and 17 bases lay between the germline ends. In germline, CDR1 is MDHEN, CDR2 SYDVKM. CDR3 length: 15 residues.

The CDR3 loop is CAITGTGQSGGTEAFF. CDR3 in DNA: TGTGCCATCACCGGGACAGGGCAGTCCGGTGGCACTGAAGCTTTCTTT. This chain links TRBV10-3 with TRBJ1-1, with 9 nucleotides matching TRBD1. CDR3 length: 16 residues. Germline lookup yields CDR1 ENHRY and CDR2 SYGVKD. Germline trimming cut 7 bases from V and 4 bases from J; bases unmatched to any gene: 13.

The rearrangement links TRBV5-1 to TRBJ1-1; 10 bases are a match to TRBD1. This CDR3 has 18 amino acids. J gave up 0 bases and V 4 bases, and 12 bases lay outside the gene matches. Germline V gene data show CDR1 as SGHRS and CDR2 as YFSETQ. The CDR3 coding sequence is TGCGCCAGCAGCCCAAGAGTGGGACAGGGGACGCTGAACACTGAAGCTTTCTTT. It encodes CASSPRVGQGTLNTEAFF.

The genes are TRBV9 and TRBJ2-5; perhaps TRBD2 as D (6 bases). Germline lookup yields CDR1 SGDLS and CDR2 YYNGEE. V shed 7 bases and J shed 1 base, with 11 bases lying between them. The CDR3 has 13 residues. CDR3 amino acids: CASAAGFQETQYF. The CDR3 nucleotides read TGTGCCAGCGCGGCGGGGTTCCAAGAGACCCAGTACTTC.

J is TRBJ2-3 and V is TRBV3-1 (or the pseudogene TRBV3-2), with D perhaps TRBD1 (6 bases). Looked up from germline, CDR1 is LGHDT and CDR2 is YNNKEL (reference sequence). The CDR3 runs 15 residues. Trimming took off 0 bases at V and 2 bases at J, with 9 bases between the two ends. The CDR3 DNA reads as TGTGCCAGCAGCCAAGACAGGGGAACCACAGATACGCAGTATTTT. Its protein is CASSQDRGTTDTQYF.

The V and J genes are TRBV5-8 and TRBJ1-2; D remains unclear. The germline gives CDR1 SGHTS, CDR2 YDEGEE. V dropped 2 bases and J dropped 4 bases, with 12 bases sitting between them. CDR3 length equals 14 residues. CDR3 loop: CASSLAPWAYGYTF. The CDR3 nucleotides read TGTGCCAGCAGCTTAGCACCTTGGGCCTATGGCTACACCTTC.

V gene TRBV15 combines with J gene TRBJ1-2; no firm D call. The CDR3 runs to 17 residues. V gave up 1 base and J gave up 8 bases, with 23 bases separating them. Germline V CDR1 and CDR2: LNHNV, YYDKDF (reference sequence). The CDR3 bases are TGTGCCACCAGCAGAGCCGAGTCAGCCGGCGTACTACCCGGCTACACCTTC. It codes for CATSRAESAGVLPGYTF.

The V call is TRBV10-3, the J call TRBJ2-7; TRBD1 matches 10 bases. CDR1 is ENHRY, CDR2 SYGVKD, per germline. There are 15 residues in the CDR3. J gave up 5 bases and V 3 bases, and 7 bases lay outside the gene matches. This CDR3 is CAISDQDRGQNEQYF. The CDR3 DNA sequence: TGTGCCATCAGTGACCAAGACAGGGGGCAAAACGAGCAGTACTTC.

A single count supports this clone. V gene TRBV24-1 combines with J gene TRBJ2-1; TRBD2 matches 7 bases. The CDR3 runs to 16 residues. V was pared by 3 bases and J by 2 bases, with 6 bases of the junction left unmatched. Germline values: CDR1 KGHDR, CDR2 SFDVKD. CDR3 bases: TGTGCCACCAGTGATCCGAGAGGACTAGCCTACAATGAGCAGTTCTTC. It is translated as CATSDPRGLAYNEQFF.

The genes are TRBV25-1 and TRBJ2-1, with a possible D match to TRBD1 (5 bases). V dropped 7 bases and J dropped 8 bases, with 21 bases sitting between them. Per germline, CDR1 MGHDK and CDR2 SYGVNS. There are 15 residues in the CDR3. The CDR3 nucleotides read TGTGCCAGCACCCTTAATAGACAGTTCGGCGATGAGCAGTTCTTC. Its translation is CASTLNRQFGDEQFF.

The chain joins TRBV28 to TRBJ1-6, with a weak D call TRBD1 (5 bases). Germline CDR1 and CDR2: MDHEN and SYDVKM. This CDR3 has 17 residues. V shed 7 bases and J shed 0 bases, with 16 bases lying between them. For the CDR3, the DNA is TGTGCCAGCACCTTATGGACAAGAAGCTCCTATAATTCACCCCTCCACTTT. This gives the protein CASTLWTRSSYNSPLHF.

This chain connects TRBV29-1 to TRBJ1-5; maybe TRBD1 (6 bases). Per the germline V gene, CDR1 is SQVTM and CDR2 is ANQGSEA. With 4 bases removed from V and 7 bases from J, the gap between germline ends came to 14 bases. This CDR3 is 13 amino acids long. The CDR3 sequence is CSVALGGAQPQHF. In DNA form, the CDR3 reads TGCAGCGTTGCGCTAGGGGGGGCCCAGCCCCAGCATTTT.

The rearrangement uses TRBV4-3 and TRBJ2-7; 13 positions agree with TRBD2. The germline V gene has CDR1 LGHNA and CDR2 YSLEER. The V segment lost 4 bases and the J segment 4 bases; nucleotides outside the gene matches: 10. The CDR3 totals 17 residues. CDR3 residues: CASSRGLAGKAAYEQYF. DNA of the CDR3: TGCGCCAGCAGCCGGGGACTAGCGGGAAAGGCGGCTTACGAGCAGTACTTC.